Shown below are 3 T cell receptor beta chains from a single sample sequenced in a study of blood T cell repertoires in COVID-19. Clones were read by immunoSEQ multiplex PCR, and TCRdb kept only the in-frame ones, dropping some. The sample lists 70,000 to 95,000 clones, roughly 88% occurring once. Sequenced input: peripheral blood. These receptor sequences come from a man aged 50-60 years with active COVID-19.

In DNA, the CDR3 is TGTGCCAGCAGTTCAGGGGCCGTGGGGACCCAGTACTTC. The encoded protein is CASSSGAVGTQYF. The chain employs TRBV12-3 or TRBV12-4 and TRBJ2-5; a weak D match, TRBD1 (6 bases). The length of the CDR3 is 13 residues. V shed 4 bases and J shed 7 bases, with 13 bases lying between them.

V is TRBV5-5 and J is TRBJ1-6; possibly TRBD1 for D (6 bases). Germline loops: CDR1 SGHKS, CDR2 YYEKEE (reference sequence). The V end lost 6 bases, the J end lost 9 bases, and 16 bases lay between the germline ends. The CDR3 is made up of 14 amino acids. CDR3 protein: CASTLHGGPSPLHF. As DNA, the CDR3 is TGTGCCAGCACCCTTCACGGGGGGCCTTCACCCCTCCACTTT.

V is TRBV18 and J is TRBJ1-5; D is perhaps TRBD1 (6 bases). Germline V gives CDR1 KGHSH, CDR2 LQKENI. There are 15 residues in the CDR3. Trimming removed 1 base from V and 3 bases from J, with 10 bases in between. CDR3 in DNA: TGTGCCAGCTCACCACGACAGGCGAACAATCAGCCCCAGCATTTT. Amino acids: CASSPRQANNQPQHF. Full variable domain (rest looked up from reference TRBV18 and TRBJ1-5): NAGVMQNPRHLVRRRGQEARLRCSPMKGHSHVYWYRQLPEEGLKFMVYLQKENIIDESGMPKERFSAEFPKEGPSILRIQQVVRGDSAAYFCASSPRQANNQPQHFGDGTRLSIL.